What follows is one T cell receptor beta chain and its context. Its antigen is undetermined. Healthy bone marrow donors supplied every sample. This entry comes from a study of cytomegalovirus exposure and HLA in healthy donors. Overall study context: There were a few hundred genotyped donors. Of these, roughly 86% fell in the genetic ancestry cluster associated with self-reported Caucasian donors. Study conclusions and caveats: Exclusion as indistinguishable affected some V segments, including TRBV6-2 and TRBV6-3. The dataset shows that most TCR sequences were rare, while some public TCRs occurred in many donors.

PCR primers comprised 60 Vbeta and 13 Jbeta primers. Method: immunoSEQ multiplex PCR; TCRdb's copy keeps in-frame clones and lacks some. The sample consists of around 100,000 clones, about 74% of them appearing once. Between the trimmed V and J ends, which lost 6 bases and 4 bases, there was a span of 19 bases. CDR1 is MNHEY, CDR2 SMNVEV, per germline (reference sequence). The CDR3 totals 16 residues. The TCR originated in a male donor in good health and CMV-seropositive. The sequencing sample was made of PBMCs. The chain uses TRBV27 and TRBJ2-1; D is perhaps TRBD2 (6 bases). In nucleotides, the CDR3 is TGTGCCAGCAGCACACCCGGGAGAGGAAGTTACAATGAGCAGTTCTTC. Protein: CASSTPGRGSYNEQFF.